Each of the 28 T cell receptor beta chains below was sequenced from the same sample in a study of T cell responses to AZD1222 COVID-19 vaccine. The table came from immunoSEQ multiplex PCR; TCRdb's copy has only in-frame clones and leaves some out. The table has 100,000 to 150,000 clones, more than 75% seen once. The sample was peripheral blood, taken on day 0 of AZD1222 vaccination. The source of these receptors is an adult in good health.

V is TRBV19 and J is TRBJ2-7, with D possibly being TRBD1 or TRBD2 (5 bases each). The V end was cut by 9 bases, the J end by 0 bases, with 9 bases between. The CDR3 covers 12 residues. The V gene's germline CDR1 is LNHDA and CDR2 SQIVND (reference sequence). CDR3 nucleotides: TGTGCCAGCCGGGACCCCTCCTACGAGCAGTACTTC. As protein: CASRDPSYEQYF.

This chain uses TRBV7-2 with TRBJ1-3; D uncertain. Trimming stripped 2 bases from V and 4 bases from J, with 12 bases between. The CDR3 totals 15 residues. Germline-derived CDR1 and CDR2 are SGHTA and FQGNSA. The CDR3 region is CASSLLEGTGNTIYF. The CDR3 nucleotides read TGTGCCAGCAGCTTATTGGAGGGAACGGGAAACACCATATATTTT.

The CDR3 here is CASSPSGVTNEQFF. CDR3 bases: TGTGCCAGCAGCCCTAGCGGGGTGACGAATGAGCAGTTCTTC. This sequence joins TRBV3-1 (or the pseudogene TRBV3-2) and TRBJ2-1, with 9 bases lining up with TRBD2. CDR1 is LGHDT and CDR2 is YNNKEL in the germline V gene (reference sequence). The V and J ends lost 4 bases and 7 bases, in that order; junction bases with no gene match: 5. The CDR3 loop spans 14 amino acids.

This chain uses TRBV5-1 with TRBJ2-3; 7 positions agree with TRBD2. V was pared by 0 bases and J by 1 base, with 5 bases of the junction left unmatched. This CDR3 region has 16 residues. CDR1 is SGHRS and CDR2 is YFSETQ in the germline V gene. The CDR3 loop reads CASSLAVAGGTDTQYF. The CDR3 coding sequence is TGCGCCAGCAGCTTGGCCGTCGCGGGGGGCACAGATACGCAGTATTTT.

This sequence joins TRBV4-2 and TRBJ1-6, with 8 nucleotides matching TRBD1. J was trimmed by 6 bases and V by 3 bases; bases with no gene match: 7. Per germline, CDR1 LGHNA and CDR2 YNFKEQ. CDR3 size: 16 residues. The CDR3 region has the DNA TGTGCCAGCAGCCATGAAGGACAGGGAGGTAATTCACCCCTCCACTTT. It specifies CASSHEGQGGNSPLHF.

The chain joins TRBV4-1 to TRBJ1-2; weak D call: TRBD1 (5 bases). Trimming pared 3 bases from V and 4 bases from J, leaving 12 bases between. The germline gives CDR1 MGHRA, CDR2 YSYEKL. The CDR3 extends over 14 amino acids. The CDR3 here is CASSQRSDIYGYTF. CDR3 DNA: TGCGCCAGCAGCCAGCGTTCGGACATCTATGGCTACACCTTC.

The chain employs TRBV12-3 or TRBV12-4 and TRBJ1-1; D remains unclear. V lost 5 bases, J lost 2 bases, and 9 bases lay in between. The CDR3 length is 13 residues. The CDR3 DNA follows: TGTGCCAGCAGTCTCAGCAAAAACACTGAAGCTTTCTTT. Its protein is CASSLSKNTEAFF.

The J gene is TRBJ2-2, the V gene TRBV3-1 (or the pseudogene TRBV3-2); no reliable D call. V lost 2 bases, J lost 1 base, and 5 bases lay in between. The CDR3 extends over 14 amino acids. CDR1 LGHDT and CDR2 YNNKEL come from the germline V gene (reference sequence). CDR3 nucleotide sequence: TGTGCCAGCAGCCAATCAGGGAACACCGGGGAGCTGTTTTTT. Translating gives CASSQSGNTGELFF.

This chain's CDR3 is CASSLLGQGSYEQYF. CDR3 nucleotide sequence: TGTGCCAGCAGCCTCTTGGGACAGGGATCCTACGAGCAGTACTTC. This chain joins TRBV6-2 or TRBV6-3 and TRBJ2-7; TRBD1 matches at 9 bases. The V and J ends lost 6 bases and 1 base, in that order; junction bases with no gene match: 7. Germline V gives CDR1 MNHEY, CDR2 SVGEGT. The CDR3 runs to 15 residues.

The CDR3 DNA reads TGTGCCAGCAGCCCGAGGGGGGGCTCCTACAATGAGCAGTTCTTC. This translates into CASSPRGGSYNEQFF. The chain carries TRBV11-3 and TRBJ2-1, with D maybe TRBD2 (7 bases). The CDR3 length is 15 residues. Trimming cost V 5 bases and J 0 bases, with 11 bases left between them. Germline-derived CDR1 and CDR2 are SGHNT and YENEEA. The variable domain in full, with the rest retrieved from reference TRBV11-3 and TRBJ2-1, is EAGVVQSPRYKIIEKKQPVAFWCNPISGHNTLYWYLQNLGQGPELLIRYENEEAVDDSQLPKDRFSAERLKGVDSTLKIQPAELGDSAVYLCASSPRGGSYNEQFFGPGTRLTVL.

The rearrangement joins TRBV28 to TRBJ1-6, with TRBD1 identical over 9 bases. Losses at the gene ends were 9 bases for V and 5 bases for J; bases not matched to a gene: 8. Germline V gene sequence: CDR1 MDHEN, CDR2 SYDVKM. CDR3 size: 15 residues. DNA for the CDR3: TGTGCCAGTTATTCGACAGGGGGAAATAATTCACCCCTCCACTTT. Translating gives CASYSTGGNNSPLHF.

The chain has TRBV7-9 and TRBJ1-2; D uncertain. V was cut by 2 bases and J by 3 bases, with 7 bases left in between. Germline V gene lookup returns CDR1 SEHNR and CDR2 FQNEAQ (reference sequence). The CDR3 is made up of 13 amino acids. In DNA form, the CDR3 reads TGTGCCAGCAGCTTATCACAAGACTATGGCTACACCTTC. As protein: CASSLSQDYGYTF.

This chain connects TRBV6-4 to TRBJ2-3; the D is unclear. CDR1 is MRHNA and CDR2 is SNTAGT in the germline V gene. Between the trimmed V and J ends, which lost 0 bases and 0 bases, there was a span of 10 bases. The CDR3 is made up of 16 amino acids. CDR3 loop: CASSDSGRSSTDTQYF. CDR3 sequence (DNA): TGTGCCAGCAGTGACTCAGGAAGGTCTAGCACAGATACGCAGTATTTT.

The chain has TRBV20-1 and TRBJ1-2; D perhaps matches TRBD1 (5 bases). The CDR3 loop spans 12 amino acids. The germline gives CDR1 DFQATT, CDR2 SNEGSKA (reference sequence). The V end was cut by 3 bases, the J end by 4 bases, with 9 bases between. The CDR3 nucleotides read TGCAGTGCTAGTCGGCAGGGCTATGGCTACACCTTC. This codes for CSASRQGYGYTF.

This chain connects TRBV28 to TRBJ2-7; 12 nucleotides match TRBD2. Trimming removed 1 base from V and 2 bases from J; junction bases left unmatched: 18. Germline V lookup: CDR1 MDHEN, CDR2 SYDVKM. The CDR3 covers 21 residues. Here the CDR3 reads CASSLFEQGLAGPPGTYEQYF. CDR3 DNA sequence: TGTGCCAGCAGTTTATTTGAACAGGGACTAGCGGGTCCCCCGGGGACCTACGAGCAGTACTTC.

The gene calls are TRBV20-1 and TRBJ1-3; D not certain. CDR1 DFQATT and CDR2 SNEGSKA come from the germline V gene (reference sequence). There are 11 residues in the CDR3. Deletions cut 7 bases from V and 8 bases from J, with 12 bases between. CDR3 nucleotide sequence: TGCAGTGGAGGCGGAGGCGACACCATATATTTT. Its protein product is CSGGGGDTIYF.

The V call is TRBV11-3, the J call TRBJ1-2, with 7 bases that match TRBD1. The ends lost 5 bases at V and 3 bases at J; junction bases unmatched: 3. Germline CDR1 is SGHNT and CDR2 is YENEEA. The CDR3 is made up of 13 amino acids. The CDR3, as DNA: TGTGCCAGCAGCCCCGGACAGGACTATGGCTACACCTTC. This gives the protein CASSPGQDYGYTF.

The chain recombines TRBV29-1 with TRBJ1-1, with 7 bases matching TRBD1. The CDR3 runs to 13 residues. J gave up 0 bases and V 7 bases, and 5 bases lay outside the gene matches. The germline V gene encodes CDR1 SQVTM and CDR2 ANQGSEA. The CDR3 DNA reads TGCAGCGCTGTGGGACAGATGAACACTGAAGCTTTCTTT. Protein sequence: CSAVGQMNTEAFF.

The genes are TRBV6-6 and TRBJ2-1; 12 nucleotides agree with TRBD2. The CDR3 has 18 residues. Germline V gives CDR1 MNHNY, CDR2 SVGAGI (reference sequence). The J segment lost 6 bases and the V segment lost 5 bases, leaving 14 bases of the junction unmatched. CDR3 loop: CASSHRTSGAPISNEQFF. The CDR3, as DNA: TGTGCCAGCAGTCACAGGACTAGCGGGGCCCCGATCTCCAATGAGCAGTTCTTC.

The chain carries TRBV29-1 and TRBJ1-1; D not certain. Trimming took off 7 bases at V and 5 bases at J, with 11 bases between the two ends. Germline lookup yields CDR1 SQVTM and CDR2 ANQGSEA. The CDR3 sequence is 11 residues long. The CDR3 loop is CSGKSETEAFF. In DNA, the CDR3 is TGCAGCGGGAAATCAGAGACTGAAGCTTTCTTT.

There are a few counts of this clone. CDR3 protein: CASSLGENTEAFF. The CDR3 bases are TGTGCCAGCAGCTTGGGAGAGAACACTGAAGCTTTCTTT. This chain connects TRBV5-4 to TRBJ1-1; D not certain. Deletions cut 0 bases from V and 1 base from J, with 4 bases between. CDR1 is SGHNT, CDR2 YYREEE, per germline (reference sequence). The CDR3 is made up of 13 amino acids. Full variable domain (remainder filled in from reference TRBV5-4 and TRBJ1-1): ETGVTQSPTHLIKTRGQQVTLRCSSQSGHNTVSWYQQALGQGPQFIFQYYREEENGRGNFPPRFSGLQFPNYSSELNVNALELDDSALYLCASSLGENTEAFFGQGTRLTVV.

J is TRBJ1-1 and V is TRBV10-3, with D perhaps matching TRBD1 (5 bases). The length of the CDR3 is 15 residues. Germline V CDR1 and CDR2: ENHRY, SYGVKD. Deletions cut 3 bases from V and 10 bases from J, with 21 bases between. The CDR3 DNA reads TGTGCCATCAGTGACCCAAGAAGGGACGCTGGAGGAGCTTTCTTT. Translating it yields CAISDPRRDAGGAFF.

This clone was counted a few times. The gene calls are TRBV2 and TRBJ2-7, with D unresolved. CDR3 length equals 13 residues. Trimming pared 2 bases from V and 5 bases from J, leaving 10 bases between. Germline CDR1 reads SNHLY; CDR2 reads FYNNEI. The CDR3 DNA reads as TGTGCCAGCAGTGAACCCCCGCCCCACGAGCAGTACTTC. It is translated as CASSEPPPHEQYF.

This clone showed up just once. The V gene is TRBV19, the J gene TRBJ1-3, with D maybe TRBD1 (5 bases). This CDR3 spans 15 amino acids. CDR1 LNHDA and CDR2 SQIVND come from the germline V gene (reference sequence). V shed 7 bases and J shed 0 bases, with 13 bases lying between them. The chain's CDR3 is CASTLQTASGNTIYF. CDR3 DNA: TGTGCCAGTACCCTACAGACAGCCTCTGGAAACACCATATATTTT.

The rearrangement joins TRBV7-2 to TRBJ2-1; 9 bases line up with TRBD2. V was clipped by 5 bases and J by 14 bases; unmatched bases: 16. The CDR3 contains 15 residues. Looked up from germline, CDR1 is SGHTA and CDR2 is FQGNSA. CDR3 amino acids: CASSQGRAAGGRKFF. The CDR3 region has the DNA TGTGCCAGCAGCCAGGGAAGGGCGGCGGGGGGGCGAAAGTTCTTC.

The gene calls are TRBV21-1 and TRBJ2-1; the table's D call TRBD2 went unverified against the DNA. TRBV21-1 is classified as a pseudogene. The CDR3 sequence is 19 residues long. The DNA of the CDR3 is TGTGCCAGCAGCTCCGGAGGACTATCACGAGTATCTGAGTTCAATGAGCAGTTCTTC. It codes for CASSSGGLSRVSEFNEQFF.

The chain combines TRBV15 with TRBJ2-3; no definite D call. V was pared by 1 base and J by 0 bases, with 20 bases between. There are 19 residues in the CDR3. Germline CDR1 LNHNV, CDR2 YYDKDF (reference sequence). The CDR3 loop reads CATSRVAGSIAASTDTQYF. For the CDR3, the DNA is TGTGCCACCAGCAGAGTGGCTGGCTCGATCGCGGCTAGCACAGATACGCAGTATTTT.

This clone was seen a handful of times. The CDR3: CASSPYSGATNEKLFF. In nucleotides, the CDR3 is TGCGCCAGCAGCCCGTATTCCGGGGCAACTAATGAAAAACTGTTTTTT. V gene TRBV5-1 combines with J gene TRBJ1-4; D is unresolved. Trimming shortened V by 4 bases and J by 0 bases, and 13 bases separated the two germline ends. Germline values: CDR1 SGHRS, CDR2 YFSETQ. This CDR3 spans 16 amino acids.